Below, 7 T cell receptor beta chains from the same sample are listed, as sequenced in a study of CD8+ T cells in alopecia areata. Treatment in this sample: oral pan-JAK inhibitor, 5-10 mg twice daily. Once RNA had been extracted, it was reverse transcribed into cDNA to act as the sequencing template. Libraries were prepared by immunoSEQ multiplex PCR; TCRdb keeps only in-frame clonotypes and omits some of them. The sample contains around 270,000 clones, 58% of which appear only once. Material: CD4+ T cells sorted from blood, obtained at week 24, from a patient treated with tofacitinib. Every receptor here comes from a human donor with alopecia areata.

This chain links TRBV7-6 with TRBJ2-7; 8 bases map to TRBD1. The CDR3 is made up of 16 amino acids. The germline CDR1 and CDR2 sequences are SGHVS and FNYEAQ. V gave up 2 bases and J gave up 0 bases; unmatched junction bases: 6. The DNA for the CDR3 is TGTGCCAGCAGCTTAAGTACGACAGGGGCCTCCTACGAGCAGTACTTC. Protein sequence: CASSLSTTGASYEQYF.

The gene calls are TRBV4-3 and TRBJ2-5, with a weak D call TRBD1 (5 bases). This CDR3 is built from 15 residues. V was cut by 1 base and J by 1 base, with 10 bases left in between. Germline-derived CDR1 and CDR2 are LGHNA and YSLEER. CDR3 nucleotide sequence: TGCGCCAGCAGCCAAGGCCAGGGCAGCCAAGAGACCCAGTACTTC. Its translation is CASSQGQGSQETQYF.

CDR3 sequence: CASSEMVANYGYTF. As DNA, the CDR3 is TGTGCCAGCAGTGAAATGGTCGCCAACTATGGCTACACCTTC. The chain carries TRBV25-1 and TRBJ1-2; no clear D gene. Germline CDR1 MGHDK, CDR2 SYGVNS. CDR3 size: 14 residues. Trimming removed 2 bases from V and 2 bases from J, with 9 bases in between.

As regards this clone: One end of the junction does not line up with germline, which may come from a read error. The V gene is TRBV5-1, the J gene TRBJ1-1; D not resolved. CDR1 is SGHRS and CDR2 is YFSETQ in the germline V gene. The CDR3 consists of 12 residues. The CDR3 DNA reads as TGCGCCAGCAGATTGGGTAGTACTGAAGCTTTCTTT. Translated, it gives CASRLGSTEAFF. The variable domain in full, with the rest retrieved from reference TRBV5-1 and TRBJ1-1, is KAGVTQTPRYLIKTRGQQVTLSCSPISGHRSVSWYQQTPGQGLQFLFEYFSETQRNKGNFPGRFSGRQFSNSRSEMNVSTLELGDSALYLCASRLGSTEAFFGQGTRLTVV.

The chain uses TRBV5-1 and TRBJ2-2, with 8 positions matching TRBD2. The germline gives CDR1 SGHRS, CDR2 YFSETQ. The ends lost 3 bases at V and 0 bases at J; junction bases unmatched: 1. The CDR3 length is 15 residues. The CDR3 loop is CASSWGLANTGELFF. The CDR3 nucleotides read TGCGCCAGCAGCTGGGGACTAGCGAACACCGGGGAGCTGTTTTTT.

This clone was observed a few times. The V gene is TRBV15, the J gene TRBJ1-1, with D unresolved. Germline V gene lookup returns CDR1 LNHNV and CDR2 YYDKDF (reference sequence). This CDR3 spans 14 amino acids. Trimming left V 3 bases short and J 1 base short, with 9 bases between. The CDR3 region is CATSSPAANTEAFF. DNA for the CDR3: TGTGCCACCAGCAGCCCCGCCGCGAACACTGAAGCTTTCTTT. The complete variable domain, with remaining parts taken from reference TRBV15 and TRBJ1-1, reads DAMVIQNPRYQVTQFGKPVTLSCSQTLNHNVMYWYQQKSSQAPKLLFHYYDKDFNNEADTPDNFQSRRPNTSFCFLDIRSPGLGDTAMYLCATSSPAANTEAFFGQGTRLTVV.

The rearrangement links TRBV5-1 to TRBJ1-5, with unresolved D. CDR3 length: 15 residues. Trimming took 2 bases from V and 0 from J, leaving 9 bases between them. CDR1 and CDR2 (germline): SGHRS, YFSETQ. CDR3 in amino acids: CASSLRRFSNQPQHF. The DNA of the CDR3 is TGCGCCAGCAGCTTAAGACGGTTTAGCAATCAGCCCCAGCATTTT.